This entry is about one T cell receptor (beta chain). This specimen belongs to a study of blood T cell repertoires in COVID-19. Study summary: Collection of acute and convalescent COVID-19 samples took place in the United States, Italy and Spain. T cells, B-cell-depleted T cells, or PBMCs supplied cDNA or gDNA.

Authors' processing steps: Amplifying reference gene primers gave estimates of nucleated cell counts. The repertoire was sequenced with immunoSEQ multiplex PCR; TCRdb's copy has only in-frame clones and lacks some. V and J calls and clone size follow that table, whereas D and trimming were derived from the DNA. The data contain tens of thousands of clones, approximately 89% of them seen just once; the ten biggest clones take up around 48%. The CDR3 sequence is 14 residues long. Trimming pared 0 bases from V and 4 bases from J, leaving 9 bases between. From germline, CDR1 is MNHEY and CDR2 SMNVEV (reference sequence).

The genes are TRBV27 and TRBJ1-2, with a possible D match to TRBD1 (6 bases). The origin of this receptor is a human donor with acute or convalescent COVID-19. The donor label of this sample is uncertain. Sequencing used peripheral blood. The CDR3 is CASSLSEDSYGYTF. CDR3 nucleotide sequence: TGTGCCAGCAGTTTATCGGAGGACAGCTATGGCTACACCTTC.